This TCR beta chain was identified in a study of blood T cell repertoires in COVID-19. Measured with immunoSEQ multiplex PCR; TCRdb has only the in-frame clones, and not every one. The sample has some 62,000 clones, around 87% seen once. Per the germline V gene, CDR1 is SGHRS and CDR2 is YFSETQ. The length of the CDR3 is 15 residues. Trimming removed 5 bases from V and 8 bases from J, with 17 bases in between. J is TRBJ1-6 and V is TRBV5-1, with D perhaps matching TRBD1 (5 bases). Sample: peripheral blood. The TCR sequence derives from a woman aged 60-75 years with COVID-19, enrolled during active disease. The CDR3 nucleotides are TGCGCCAGCAGTCTGGACACCGCGCCGGATTCACCCCTCCACTTT. The encoded protein is CASSLDTAPDSPLHF.